The 24 T cell receptor beta chains listed next were all sequenced from one sample in a study of neoadjuvant anti-PD-1 for oral cavity cancer (dated by TCRdb to 2020 to 2023). Taken with the paper, the label for time point translates to: after neoadjuvant nivolumab, at surgical resection. The protocol used for the library was the immunoSEQ multiplex PCR assay. The clones in this table, taken by TCRdb from immuneACCESS, are in-frame only. Not every clone is retained; where verified, under half of the shortfall comes from an unresolved V gene, and the cause of the rest is unknown. The sample contains under 6,000 clones, approximately 59% of them found a single time. Around 7% of the sample lies in the top ten. Here the sequenced sample was tumor tissue, taken after nivolumab (anti-PD-1) treatment. These receptors all stem from a person between 40 and 79 years old with oral cavity squamous cell carcinoma.

The V call is TRBV7-8, the J call TRBJ1-1; possible D gene TRBD1, 6 bases. The V gene lost 5 bases and the J gene lost 2 bases, with 15 bases spanning the gap. The CDR3 contains 15 residues. Germline loops: CDR1 SGHVS, CDR2 FQNEAQ. The CDR3 sequence is CASSLFGTINTEAFF. CDR3 in DNA: TGTGCCAGCAGCCTCTTCGGGACAATCAACACTGAAGCTTTCTTT.

This chain uses TRBV11-2 with TRBJ2-1, with 9 positions matching TRBD2. Germline V gene lookup returns CDR1 SGHAT and CDR2 FQNNGV. The J segment lost 9 bases and the V segment lost 8 bases, leaving 14 bases of the junction unmatched. The CDR3 covers 15 residues. The CDR3 is CASLTSGGRGGEQFF. As DNA, the CDR3 is TGTGCCAGCTTAACCTCAGGCGGGAGGGGTGGTGAGCAGTTCTTC.

This clone has only a few counts. The J gene is TRBJ2-1, the V gene TRBV5-1; the match to TRBD2 covers 10 bases. Germline CDR1 and CDR2: SGHRS and YFSETQ. With V trimmed by 2 bases and J by 5 bases, 4 bases remained unmatched. This CDR3 contains 15 residues. CDR3: CASSFRTSGNNEQFF. CDR3 DNA sequence: TGCGCCAGCAGCTTTAGAACTAGCGGGAACAATGAGCAGTTCTTC.

The chain is built from TRBV11-2 and TRBJ1-2; D unresolved. Per germline, CDR1 SGHAT and CDR2 FQNNGV. Trimming removed 6 bases at V and 1 base at J, with 12 bases between. The CDR3 is 14 amino acids. The CDR3 DNA is TGTGCCAGCAGTTTTGGGCCAAGTAACTATGGCTACACCTTC. Its translation: CASSFGPSNYGYTF. Drawing the rest from reference TRBV11-2 and TRBJ1-2, the complete variable domain is EAGVAQSPRYKIIEKRQSVAFWCNPISGHATLYWYQQILGQGPKLLIQFQNNGVVDDSQLPKDRFSAERLKGVDSTLKIQPAKLEDSAVYLCASSFGPSNYGYTFGSGTRLTVV.

The V and J genes are TRBV10-2 and TRBJ2-3, with 9 bases aligning to TRBD2. This CDR3 has 14 residues. Germline loops: CDR1 WSHSY, CDR2 SAAADI. V was clipped by 6 bases and J by 5 bases; unmatched bases: 6. CDR3 loop: CASREAGGKDTQYF. The CDR3 DNA sequence: TGCGCCAGCAGGGAAGCGGGGGGAAAAGATACGCAGTATTTT.

The genes are TRBV15 and TRBJ1-5; a weak D match, TRBD1 (5 bases). The CDR3 is made up of 15 amino acids. CDR1 LNHNV and CDR2 YYDKDF come from the germline V gene (reference sequence). Deletions cut 5 bases from V and 2 bases from J, with 13 bases between. CDR3 coding DNA: TGTGCCACCAGCCATGGAGGGGCGGGCAATCAGCCCCAGCATTTT. It yields the protein CATSHGGAGNQPQHF.

This clone was recorded once. The chain employs TRBV7-9 and TRBJ2-5; maybe TRBD1 (6 bases). V was pared by 6 bases and J by 4 bases, with 15 bases between. Germline V gene data show CDR1 as SEHNR and CDR2 as FQNEAQ (reference sequence). The CDR3 has 14 residues. The CDR3 DNA reads as TGTGCCAGCAGTCTCTGGGGCAGGGGAGAGACCCAGTACTTC. Its translation: CASSLWGRGETQYF.

This clone is medium-sized in the sample. The chain joins TRBV19 to TRBJ1-1; D uncertain. V was shortened by 2 bases and J by 7 bases, with 11 bases between the two germline ends. Germline values: CDR1 LNHDA, CDR2 SQIVND (reference sequence). The CDR3 covers 13 residues. CDR3 DNA sequence: TGTGCCAGTAGTATAAGGGAGCTTGGTGAAGCTTTCTTT. It encodes CASSIRELGEAFF.

The count of this clone is one. The chain couples TRBV10-1 to TRBJ2-2; 11 bases map to TRBD2. The ends lost 0 bases at V and 5 bases at J; junction bases unmatched: 11. CDR1 and CDR2 from the germline V gene are WNHNN and SYGVQD (reference sequence). The CDR3 contains 19 residues. The CDR3 region is CASSESSGRAMIQTGELFF. The CDR3 DNA reads as TGCGCCAGCAGTGAGTCTAGCGGGAGGGCCATGATCCAGACCGGGGAGCTGTTTTTT.

This clone was seen a handful of times. The chain carries TRBV4-2 and TRBJ2-1; D might be TRBD2 (7 bases). The CDR3 has 16 amino acids. V shed 0 bases and J shed 6 bases, with 15 bases lying between them. CDR1 LGHNA and CDR2 YNFKEQ come from the germline V gene. The CDR3 reads CASSQDGGGALNEQFF. DNA of the CDR3: TGTGCCAGCAGCCAAGACGGAGGGGGGGCCCTCAATGAGCAGTTCTTC.

This clone was seen a handful of times. The CDR3 DNA is TGTGCCAGTAGTATTACGGGGGAAGAGACCCAGTACTTC. It translates to CASSITGEETQYF. The chain links TRBV19 to TRBJ2-5; tentatively, D is TRBD2 (6 bases). Germline-derived CDR1 and CDR2 are LNHDA and SQIVND (reference sequence). The CDR3 loop spans 13 amino acids. V was pared by 3 bases and J by 3 bases, with 8 bases between.

V gene TRBV11-2 combines with J gene TRBJ2-7, with unresolved D. The CDR3 loop spans 15 amino acids. In germline, CDR1 is SGHAT, CDR2 FQNNGV. The germline V and J ends were trimmed by 1 base and 1 base, with 11 bases remaining between them. The CDR3 nucleotides are TGTGCCAGCAGCTTAGGCGGTGGTAGTTCCTACGAGCAGTACTTC. This codes for CASSLGGGSSYEQYF.

This clone turned up a few times. The chain combines TRBV4-1 with TRBJ1-5, with D uncertain. This CDR3 is built from 14 residues. V was pared by 0 bases and J by 9 bases, with 12 bases between. Per germline, CDR1 MGHRA and CDR2 YSYEKL. The CDR3 sequence: CASSQEPAEPPQHF. CDR3 bases: TGCGCCAGCAGCCAAGAGCCAGCCGAGCCGCCCCAGCATTTT.

The table lists this clone with a count of one. The V call is TRBV10-3, the J call TRBJ2-3; D possibly corresponds to TRBD2 (5 bases). The V end was cut by 0 bases, the J end by 7 bases, with 14 bases between. From germline, CDR1 is ENHRY and CDR2 SYGVKD. The CDR3 sequence is 15 residues long. CDR3 sequence (DNA): TGTGCCATCAGTGAGTCGACTACTGCGTGGTATACGCAGTATTTT. It translates to CAISESTTAWYTQYF.

This clone occurred a few times. The rearrangement joins TRBV5-1 to TRBJ2-7; TRBD2 matches 8 bases. With V trimmed by 7 bases and J by 2 bases, 14 bases remained unmatched. Germline V gene lookup returns CDR1 SGHRS and CDR2 YFSETQ. The CDR3 covers 16 residues. CDR3 in amino acids: CASGGLSGSRTYEQYF. The CDR3 bases are TGCGCCAGCGGGGGCCTGAGCGGGAGTAGAACCTACGAGCAGTACTTC.

The chain employs TRBV6-1 and TRBJ1-6, with D uncertain. Germline V lookup: CDR1 MNHNS, CDR2 SASEGT. V was trimmed by 2 bases and J by 17 bases, leaving 19 bases between them. The length of the CDR3 is 14 residues. For the CDR3, the DNA is TGTGCCAGCAGTGAAACGGCCCCTACAGCGGGGATCCACTTT. It is translated as CASSETAPTAGIHF.

The chain is built from TRBV5-1 and TRBJ2-7; 11 bases are a match to TRBD2. V dropped 5 bases and J dropped 5; count of bases not matched to a gene: 18. The germline CDR1 and CDR2 sequences are SGHRS and YFSETQ. This CDR3 spans 18 amino acids. The CDR3 protein is CASRPFLAGGPTENEQYF. CDR3 coding DNA: TGCGCCAGCAGGCCCTTTTTAGCGGGAGGGCCGACAGAAAACGAGCAGTACTTC.

The V gene is TRBV7-2, the J gene TRBJ1-5, with a weak D call TRBD1 (5 bases). Trimming cost V 6 bases and J 4 bases, with 19 bases left between them. Germline V gene data show CDR1 as SGHTA and CDR2 as FQGNSA. The CDR3 has 16 amino acids. The CDR3 sequence: CASRDGKYRQNQPQHF. The CDR3 DNA sequence: TGTGCCAGCAGAGACGGGAAGTACAGGCAGAATCAGCCCCAGCATTTT.

The rearrangement links TRBV27 to TRBJ2-6, with 10 bases aligning to TRBD1. V was pared by 5 bases and J by 0 bases, with 7 bases of the junction left unmatched. The germline V gene encodes CDR1 MNHEY and CDR2 SMNVEV (reference sequence). This CDR3 has 18 amino acids. In DNA form, the CDR3 reads TGTGCCAGCAGTGCGGGACAGGGGCTTTTCTCTGGGGCCAACGTCCTGACTTTC. It codes for CASSAGQGLFSGANVLTF.

The genes are TRBV27 and TRBJ1-1; no firm D call. The CDR3 spans 14 residues. CDR1 and CDR2 from the germline V gene are MNHEY and SMNVEV (reference sequence). Between the trimmed V and J ends, which lost 5 bases and 0 bases, there was a span of 10 bases. The CDR3 sequence is CASSQKTMNTEAFF. DNA of the CDR3: TGTGCCAGCAGTCAAAAAACGATGAACACTGAAGCTTTCTTT.

The rearrangement uses TRBV7-2 and TRBJ1-1; D may be TRBD1 (6 bases). Trimming left V 3 bases short and J 3 bases short, with 14 bases between. This CDR3 is built from 15 residues. Germline CDR1 and CDR2: SGHTA and FQGNSA. CDR3: CASSLMWGQDTEAFF. CDR3 coding DNA: TGTGCCAGCAGCTTGATGTGGGGGCAGGACACTGAAGCTTTCTTT. Supplemented by reference TRBV7-2 and TRBJ1-1, the full variable domain reads GAGVSQSPSNKVTEKGKDVELRCDPISGHTALYWYRQSLGQGLEFLIYFQGNSAPDKSGLPSDRFSAERTGGSVSTLTIQRTQQEDSAVYLCASSLMWGQDTEAFFGQGTRLTVV.

This clone was seen more than once but under ten times. The V and J genes are TRBV19 and TRBJ1-2; 8 nucleotides align to TRBD1. With 7 bases clipped from V and 5 bases from J, the junction kept 6 bases outside the gene matches. The CDR3 is 13 residues long. The germline V gene has CDR1 LNHDA and CDR2 SQIVND (reference sequence). DNA for the CDR3: TGTGCCAGTACCCGGGACAGGCTATATGGCTACACCTTC. Translated: CASTRDRLYGYTF. Full variable domain (rest looked up from reference TRBV19 and TRBJ1-2): DGGITQSPKYLFRKEGQNVTLSCEQNLNHDAMYWYRQDPGQGLRLIYYSQIVNDFQKGDIAEGYSVSREKKESFPLTVTSAQKNPTAFYLCASTRDRLYGYTFGSGTRLTVV.

This chain joins TRBV5-6 and TRBJ2-1; D is possibly TRBD1 (5 bases). This CDR3 is built from 15 residues. The germline V gene encodes CDR1 SGHDT and CDR2 YYEEEE. V dropped 0 bases and J dropped 5 bases, with 12 bases sitting between them. Here the CDR3 reads CASSLGQHANNEQFF. The CDR3 nucleotides read TGTGCCAGCAGCTTGGGACAGCATGCTAACAATGAGCAGTTCTTC.

Turning to this clone: An end of the junction differs from the germline gene, which may be a read error. J is TRBJ1-1 and V is TRBV5-5; no definite D call. The CDR3 has 11 residues. CDR1 SGHKS and CDR2 YYEKEE come from the germline V gene (reference sequence). CDR3 region: CASSLNTEAFF. The CDR3 coding sequence is TGTGCCAGCAGCTTGAATACTGAAGCTTTCTTT.